These 5 T cell receptor beta chains originate from one sample sequenced in a study of beta chain features in type 1 diabetes. The antigens for these receptors are not known. Reverse transcribing all isolated RNA meant expressed TCRB transcripts were sequenced. The method was immunoSEQ multiplex PCR; TCRdb's version includes in-frame clones alone and lacks a portion of them. The sample has 250,000 to 300,000 clones, more than 13% seen once. Study-wide results and limits: Significant though moderate, a shortening of TCRB CDR3s appeared in all four CD4+ subsets of Type 1 diabetes patients.

What was sequenced was naive CD4+ T cells from blood. These receptors were collected from a man aged 30 to 39 with type 1 diabetes.

This chain links TRBV28 with TRBJ2-5; 7 bases are a match to TRBD1. This CDR3 is 13 amino acids long. Per the germline V gene, CDR1 is MDHEN and CDR2 is SYDVKM. V was clipped by 8 bases and J by 3 bases; unmatched bases: 6. CDR3 bases: TGTGCCAGCGGGCCGGGGACAGAAGAGACCCAGTACTTC. Amino acids: CASGPGTEETQYF. Supplemented by reference TRBV28 and TRBJ2-5, the full variable domain reads DVKVTQSSRYLVKRTGEKVFLECVQDMDHENMFWYRQDPGLGLRLIYFSYDVKMKEKGDIPEGYSVSREKKERFSLILESASTNQTSMYLCASGPGTEETQYFGPGTRLLVL.

The chain carries TRBV27 and TRBJ2-3, with D possibly matching TRBD2 (5 bases). The V and J ends lost 4 bases and 7 bases respectively, with 21 bases between them. Germline V gene data show CDR1 as MNHEY and CDR2 as SMNVEV (reference sequence). CDR3 length: 16 residues. This CDR3 reads CASSSRGFVYGYTQYF. The CDR3 DNA is TGTGCCAGCAGTTCACGGGGATTCGTATATGGATATACGCAGTATTTT.

This chain links TRBV7-9 with TRBJ2-1; D perhaps matches TRBD2 (6 bases). This CDR3 is built from 18 residues. Germline CDR1 SEHNR, CDR2 FQNEAQ (reference sequence). Trimming cost V 5 bases and J 8 bases, with 28 bases left between them. The CDR3 here is CASSPNIGGRDWAYEQFF. DNA for the CDR3: TGTGCCAGCAGCCCCAATATCGGGGGACGGGATTGGGCTTATGAGCAGTTCTTC.

This clone appeared a few times. The gene calls are TRBV7-2 and TRBJ2-3, with TRBD2 matching over 7 bases. Germline V gives CDR1 SGHTA, CDR2 FQGNSA. V gave up 1 base and J gave up 7 bases; unmatched junction bases: 5. The CDR3 spans 14 residues. In DNA form, the CDR3 reads TGTGCCAGCAGCTTAGGCGGGAGTACAAATACGCAGTATTTT. It yields the protein CASSLGGSTNTQYF.

This clone was picked up a small number of times. This chain joins TRBV5-4 and TRBJ2-1; 10 positions match TRBD2. This CDR3 has 16 residues. CDR1 is SGHNT, CDR2 YYREEE, per germline (reference sequence). The V and J ends lost 3 bases and 4 bases, in that order; junction bases with no gene match: 7. The CDR3 DNA follows: TGTGCCAGCAGCTCCGCCTCTAGCGGGAGTTACAATGAGCAGTTCTTC. This translates into CASSSASSGSYNEQFF.